One and the same sample provided the 18 T cell receptor beta chains below, sequenced in a study of T cells after yellow fever vaccination. TCRdb re-derived calls from the 5' RACE reads in MiXCR, one entry per CDR3 protein. The sample consists of 340,000 or so distinct CDR3 sequences, around 12% of them appearing once. This specimen consisted of CD4+ T cells sorted from PBMCs, obtained 15 days after the yellow fever booster vaccination. These receptors were taken from a man aged 18 to 29 who received the YFV17D yellow fever vaccine.

The V and J genes are TRBV11-2 and TRBJ2-7, with TRBD2 matching over 8 bases. The germline CDR1 and CDR2 sequences are SGHAT and FQNNGV. The length of the CDR3 is 14 residues. With 7 bases clipped from V and 1 base from J, the junction kept 6 bases outside the gene matches. CDR3 in amino acids: CASNTTGGSYEQYV. CDR3 sequence (DNA): TGTGCCAGCAACACGACGGGGGGGTCCTACGAGCAGTACGTC.

This chain joins TRBV15 and TRBJ2-7; no clear D. There are 15 residues in the CDR3. V gave up 5 bases and J gave up 2 bases, with 16 bases separating them. CDR1 is LNHNV, CDR2 YYDKDF, per germline (reference sequence). The CDR3 sequence: CATSLYVDGTYEQYV. The CDR3 DNA follows: TGTGCCACCAGCCTTTACGTGGACGGAACCTACGAGCAGTACGTC.

The rearrangement links TRBV12-3 or TRBV12-4 to TRBJ2-1; D remains unclear. The CDR3 consists of 13 residues. V was cut by 8 bases and J by 3 bases, with 11 bases left in between. The CDR3 nucleotides are TGTGCCAGCCGGCCGGGTCTCTACAATGAGCAGTTCTTC. It specifies CASRPGLYNEQFF.

This clonotype was seen a handful of times. The CDR3 here is CASRGTGVDTQYF. CDR3 coding DNA: TGTGCCAGCAGAGGGACAGGAGTAGATACGCAGTATTTT. The gene calls are TRBV12-3 or TRBV12-4 and TRBJ2-3, with 8 bases aligning to TRBD1. V shed 6 bases and J 5 bases; nucleotides not matched to a gene: 4. The CDR3 runs 13 residues.

DNA for the CDR3: TGCGCCAGCAGTGTGGTTGCGGGGTCAAACACCGGGGAGCTGTTTTTT. It yields the protein CASSVVAGSNTGELFF. The chain recombines TRBV4-3 with TRBJ2-2; D might be TRBD2 (6 bases). Germline assignment: CDR1 LGHNA and CDR2 YSLEER. This CDR3 contains 16 residues. Trimming took 6 bases from V and 2 from J, leaving 16 bases between them.

At least ten counts were recorded for this clonotype. The J gene is TRBJ1-2, the V gene TRBV7-2, with 7 bases lining up with TRBD1. The CDR3 sequence is 14 residues long. J lost 7 bases, V lost 5 bases, and 10 bases had no gene match. CDR1 is SGHTA, CDR2 FQGNSA, per germline. CDR3 DNA sequence: TGTGCCAGCAGCCAGAGACAGGGACCGAGTGGCTACACCTTC. This encodes CASSQRQGPSGYTF. Based on the CDR3 plus reference TRBV7-2 and TRBJ1-2, the full variable domain is GAGVSQSPSNKVTEKGKDVELRCDPISGHTALYWYRQSLGQGLEFLIYFQGNSAPDKSGLPSDRFSAERTGGSVSTLTIQRTQQEDSAVYLCASSQRQGPSGYTFGSGTRLTVV.

The chain uses TRBV9 and TRBJ1-2; TRBD1 agrees at 8 bases. Germline V CDR1 and CDR2: SGDLS, YYNGEE. The ends lost 0 bases at V and 8 bases at J; junction bases unmatched: 6. The CDR3 spans 14 residues. CDR3 sequence reads: CASSVAQGAKGYTF. The CDR3 DNA is TGTGCCAGCAGCGTAGCCCAGGGGGCGAAGGGCTACACCTTC. The full variable domain, completed using reference TRBV9 and TRBJ1-2, is DSGVTQTPKHLITATGQRVTLRCSPRSGDLSVYWYQQSLDQGLQFLIQYYNGEERAKGNILERFSAQQFPDLHSELNLSSLELGDSALYFCASSVAQGAKGYTFGSGTRLTVV.

This clonotype has just a few counts. V is TRBV7-3 and J is TRBJ2-5; a possible D gene is TRBD1 (5 bases). Trimming stripped 2 bases from V and 2 bases from J, with 9 bases between. Germline V gene lookup returns CDR1 SGHTA and CDR2 FQGTGA. The CDR3 consists of 14 residues. The chain's CDR3 is CASSLQGKQETQYF. DNA of the CDR3: TGTGCCAGCAGCTTACAGGGCAAACAAGAGACCCAGTACTTC.

A few counts support this clonotype. The V and J genes are TRBV7-2 and TRBJ2-7; 7 bases align to TRBD1. The ends lost 1 base at V and 5 bases at J; junction bases unmatched: 2. This CDR3 region has 13 residues. Germline V gene lookup returns CDR1 SGHTA and CDR2 FQGNSA. CDR3 sequence (DNA): TGTGCCAGCAGCTTAGGACAGGGTCACGAGCAGTACGTC. Translation: CASSLGQGHEQYV.

This clonotype was seen just once. The chain combines TRBV6-5 with TRBJ2-3; D tentatively fits TRBD1 or TRBD2 (6 bases each). V dropped 10 bases and J dropped 0 bases, with 14 bases sitting between them. Germline CDR1 is MNHEY and CDR2 is SVGAGI. The CDR3 covers 14 residues. CDR3 DNA sequence: TGTGCCACCGCACGGGGGCAGAGCACAGATACGCAGTATTTT. It specifies CATARGQSTDTQYF.

This clonotype was seen more than once but under ten times. This chain uses TRBV2 with TRBJ1-6; 8 nucleotides line up with TRBD1. Germline lookup yields CDR1 SNHLY and CDR2 FYNNEI. The CDR3 length is 15 residues. V dropped 6 bases and J dropped 8; count of bases not matched to a gene: 9. DNA for the CDR3: TGTGCCAGCAGCCCGACAGGGGCCAAAGATTCACCCCTCCACTTT. Encoded protein: CASSPTGAKDSPLHF.

The sample holds a few counts of this clonotype. The rearrangement joins TRBV7-2 to TRBJ2-3; no clear D gene. This CDR3 spans 14 amino acids. CDR1 is SGHTA and CDR2 is FQGNSA in the germline V gene. V was pared by 5 bases and J by 2 bases, with 11 bases between. The CDR3 nucleotides are TGTGCCAGCAGCCCCACACGGGCCACAGATACGCAGTATTTT. Its translation is CASSPTRATDTQYF.

This clonotype was picked up many times. The V and J genes are TRBV14 and TRBJ1-5; no clear D. Germline CDR1 and CDR2: SGHDN and FVKESK. Trimming removed 1 base from V and 7 bases from J, with 8 bases in between. This CDR3 comprises 13 residues. DNA for the CDR3: TGTGCCAGCAGCCAAGGATTAGGGCAGCCCCAGCATTTT. Protein sequence: CASSQGLGQPQHF.

This sequence joins TRBV5-1 and TRBJ1-3; no definite D call. The V end lost 4 bases, the J end lost 8 bases, and 16 bases lay between the germline ends. CDR1 SGHRS and CDR2 YFSETQ come from the germline V gene. CDR3 length: 14 residues. CDR3 protein: CASSLGRKGDTIYF. CDR3 sequence (DNA): TGCGCCAGCAGCCTGGGTCGAAAGGGAGACACCATATATTTT.

This chain connects TRBV7-2 to TRBJ2-2; 9 bases are shared with TRBD2. The CDR3 covers 18 residues. Germline CDR1 reads SGHTA; CDR2 reads FQGNSA. The V segment lost 7 bases and the J segment 3 bases; nucleotides outside the gene matches: 15. The CDR3: CASTPRGGGASHTGELFF. The CDR3 DNA reads as TGTGCCAGCACCCCCCGGGGCGGGGGGGCCTCACACACCGGGGAGCTGTTTTTT.

This chain's CDR3 is CSAIRDSTYNEQFF. The DNA of the CDR3 is TGCAGTGCAATCCGGGACTCCACCTACAATGAGCAGTTCTTC. The chain joins TRBV20-1 to TRBJ2-1; perhaps TRBD2 as D (6 bases). Germline V lookup: CDR1 DFQATT, CDR2 SNEGSKA (reference sequence). There are 14 residues in the CDR3. V lost 6 bases, J lost 2 bases, and 14 bases lay in between.

This clonotype was seen many times. The chain uses TRBV3-1 and TRBJ1-4; 7 bases match TRBD1. The J segment lost 7 bases and the V segment lost 3 bases, leaving 2 bases of the junction unmatched. Germline CDR1 and CDR2: LGHDT and YNNKEL (reference sequence). This CDR3 spans 13 amino acids. The CDR3 sequence: CASSHRDSEKLFF. CDR3 nucleotides: TGTGCCAGCAGCCACAGGGACAGTGAAAAACTGTTTTTT.

The chain links TRBV7-2 to TRBJ1-2, with no clear D. The germline gives CDR1 SGHTA, CDR2 FQGNSA. The CDR3 loop spans 10 amino acids. V was cut by 10 bases and J by 8 bases, with 11 bases left in between. CDR3 residues: CATKNWGYTF. DNA for the CDR3: TGTGCCACAAAAAACTGGGGCTACACCTTC.